This TCR beta chain was identified during a study of blood T cell repertoires in COVID-19. The table lists this clone with a count of one. Original analysis: Reference gene primer amplification in the assay estimated nucleated cell counts. TCRdb keeps only in-frame clones here, not all; method: immunoSEQ multiplex PCR. That table furnishes V, J and clone size, whereas the DNA furnished D and trimming. The top ten clones hold roughly 1.5% of a sample with about 150,000 clones, roughly four fifths of them seen once. The germline V gene encodes CDR1 MNHEY and CDR2 SVGAGI. V lost 10 bases and J lost 3, with 16 bases in between. The CDR3 is made up of 13 amino acids.

The sequence was collected from an elderly man with acute or convalescent COVID-19. This sequence joins TRBV6-5 and TRBJ2-7; D might be TRBD2 (6 bases). The sample was peripheral blood. The DNA for the CDR3 is TGTGCCACCAGGCGGGGCTCAGACTACGAGCAGTACTTC. Translation gives CATRRGSDYEQYF.